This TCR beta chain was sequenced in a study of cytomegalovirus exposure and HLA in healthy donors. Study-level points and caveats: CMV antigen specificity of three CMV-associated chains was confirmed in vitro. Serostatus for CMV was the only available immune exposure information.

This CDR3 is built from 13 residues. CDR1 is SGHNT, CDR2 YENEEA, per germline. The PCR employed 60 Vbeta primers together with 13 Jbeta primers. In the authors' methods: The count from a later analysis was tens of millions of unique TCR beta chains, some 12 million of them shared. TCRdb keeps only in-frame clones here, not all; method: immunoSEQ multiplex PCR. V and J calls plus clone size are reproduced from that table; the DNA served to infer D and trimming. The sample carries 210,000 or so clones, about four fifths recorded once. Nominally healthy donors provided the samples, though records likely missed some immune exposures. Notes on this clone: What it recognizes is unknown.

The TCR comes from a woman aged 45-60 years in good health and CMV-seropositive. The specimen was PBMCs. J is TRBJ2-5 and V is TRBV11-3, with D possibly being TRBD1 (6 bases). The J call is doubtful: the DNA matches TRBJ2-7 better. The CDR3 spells CASSATGSYEQYF. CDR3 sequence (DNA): TGTGCCAGCAGCGCCACAGGGAGCTACGAGCAGTACTTC.